This T cell receptor (beta chain) emerged from a study of post-analysis software for immune sequencing data. Presence of unique molecular identifiers characterized the TCR beta cDNA libraries. TCRdb recomputed calls from the PCR reads with MiXCR, one row per CDR3 protein. The sample lists about half a million distinct CDR3 sequences, 45% occurring once. Study-level points and caveats: With TRBV5-6, TRBV5-1 and TRBV20-1 included, about five TRBV segments were more frequent in patients than in controls.

This clonotype was observed a handful of times. Its specificity is unknown. The CDR3 contains 13 residues. The germline gives CDR1 SGHRS, CDR2 YFSETQ. Trimming cost V 4 bases and J 5 bases, with 13 bases left between them. The receptor's source is a girl under 18 with multiple sclerosis. The rearrangement uses TRBV5-1 and TRBJ2-7; D tentatively reads TRBD1 or TRBD2 (5 bases each). Input material: blood. The CDR3 nucleotides read TGCGCCAGCAGCCCTACGCTGGGGGACGAGCAGTACTTC. Translation gives CASSPTLGDEQYF.